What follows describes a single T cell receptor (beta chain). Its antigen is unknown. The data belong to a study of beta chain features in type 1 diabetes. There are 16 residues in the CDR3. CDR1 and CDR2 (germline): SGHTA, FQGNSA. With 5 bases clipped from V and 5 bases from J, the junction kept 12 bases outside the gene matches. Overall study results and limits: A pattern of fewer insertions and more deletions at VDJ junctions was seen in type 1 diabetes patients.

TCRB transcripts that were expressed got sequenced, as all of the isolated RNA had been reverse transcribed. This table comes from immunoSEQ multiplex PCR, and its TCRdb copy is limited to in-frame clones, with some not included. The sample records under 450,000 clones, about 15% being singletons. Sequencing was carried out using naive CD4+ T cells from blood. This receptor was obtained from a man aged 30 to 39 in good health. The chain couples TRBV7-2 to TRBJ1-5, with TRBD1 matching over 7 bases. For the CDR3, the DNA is TGTGCCAGCAGCCCATCGGTCGGACAGGCTCATCAGCCCCAGCATTTT. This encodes CASSPSVGQAHQPQHF.